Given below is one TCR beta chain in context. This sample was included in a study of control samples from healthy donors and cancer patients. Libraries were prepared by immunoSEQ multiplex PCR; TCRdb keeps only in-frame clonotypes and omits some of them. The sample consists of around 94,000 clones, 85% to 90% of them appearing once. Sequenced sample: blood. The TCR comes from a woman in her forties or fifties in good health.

CDR3 in amino acids: CASSLSAGRHTGANVLTF. As DNA, the CDR3 is TGCGCCAGCAGCTTGTCGGCTGGTCGCCACACTGGGGCCAACGTCCTGACTTTC. The chain carries TRBV5-1 and TRBJ2-6; the D is unclear. The CDR3 runs 18 residues. V was clipped by 1 base and J by 2 bases, with 16 bases between them. Germline CDR1 and CDR2: SGHRS and YFSETQ.